The 21 T cell receptor beta chains given below trace back to one sample, sequenced in a study of blood T cell repertoires in COVID-19. Using immunoSEQ multiplex PCR, the repertoire was profiled, and TCRdb retains in-frame clones only, with some absent. The sample holds 300,000 to 350,000 clones; about nine tenths are singletons and the top ten take about 7%. Sequenced input: peripheral blood. All receptors come from a woman in her 70s with COVID-19, enrolled during active disease.

This clone has just a few counts. The chain couples TRBV5-1 to TRBJ1-2; the D gene is possibly TRBD1 (6 bases). The CDR3 totals 16 residues. V lost 0 bases and J lost 1, with 13 bases in between. Looked up from germline, CDR1 is SGHRS and CDR2 is YFSETQ. CDR3 residues: CASSLAQGWNNYGYTF. The CDR3 nucleotides read TGCGCCAGCAGCTTGGCCCAGGGGTGGAATAACTATGGCTACACCTTC.

The chain is built from TRBV19 and TRBJ2-4; perhaps TRBD1 as D (5 bases). V lost 4 bases, J lost 0 bases, and 10 bases lay in between. Germline V CDR1 and CDR2: LNHDA, SQIVND (reference sequence). This CDR3 spans 15 amino acids. The CDR3 sequence: CASSSRQLAKNIQYF. The CDR3 nucleotides read TGTGCCAGTAGTAGCCGACAGTTAGCCAAAAACATTCAGTACTTC. The complete variable domain, with remaining parts taken from reference TRBV19 and TRBJ2-4, reads DGGITQSPKYLFRKEGQNVTLSCEQNLNHDAMYWYRQDPGQGLRLIYYSQIVNDFQKGDIAEGYSVSREKKESFPLTVTSAQKNPTAFYLCASSSRQLAKNIQYFGAGTRLSVL.

This clone showed up just a few times. J is TRBJ1-1 and V is TRBV6-1; D uncertain. Germline-derived CDR1 and CDR2 are MNHNS and SASEGT. Trimming shortened V by 1 base and J by 4 bases, and 13 bases separated the two germline ends. CDR3 length equals 15 residues. CDR3 protein: CASSEGFVSGTEAFF. The CDR3 DNA is TGTGCCAGCAGTGAAGGGTTTGTGTCGGGCACTGAAGCTTTCTTT.

The rearrangement uses TRBV5-1 and TRBJ1-1; D gene ambiguous. Looked up from germline, CDR1 is SGHRS and CDR2 is YFSETQ. The CDR3 is 14 amino acids. V lost 3 bases and J 1 base, leaving 10 bases between the germline ends. The CDR3 loop is CASSSSPANTEAFF. CDR3 DNA: TGCGCCAGCAGCTCTAGCCCCGCGAACACTGAAGCTTTCTTT. Looking up the rest from reference TRBV5-1 and TRBJ1-1 gives the full variable domain: KAGVTQTPRYLIKTRGQQVTLSCSPISGHRSVSWYQQTPGQGLQFLFEYFSETQRNKGNFPGRFSGRQFSNSRSEMNVSTLELGDSALYLCASSSSPANTEAFFGQGTRLTVV.

The rearrangement uses TRBV27 and TRBJ1-5; 9 bases are shared with TRBD1. V lost 1 base to trimming and J lost 2 bases; unmatched junction nucleotides: 9. The CDR3 spans 18 residues. In germline, CDR1 is MNHEY, CDR2 SMNVEV (reference sequence). The DNA of the CDR3 is TGTGCCAGCAGTTTATATGGAGACAGGGGGGGACGCAATCAGCCCCAGCATTTT. This sequence encodes CASSLYGDRGGRNQPQHF.

The V and J genes are TRBV10-2 and TRBJ1-2, with 7 bases aligning to TRBD1. Germline CDR1 is WSHSY and CDR2 is SAAADI. Trimming cost V 2 bases and J 2 bases; bases outside gene matches: 14. This CDR3 comprises 18 residues. CDR3 loop: CASSEPDRTGWSNYGYTF. In DNA, the CDR3 is TGCGCCAGCAGTGAGCCCGACAGGACAGGTTGGTCGAACTATGGCTACACCTTC.

The rearrangement uses TRBV5-4 and TRBJ2-7, with 14 bases identical to TRBD2. With V trimmed by 7 bases and J by 5 bases, 5 bases remained unmatched. The CDR3 consists of 14 residues. In germline, CDR1 is SGHNT, CDR2 YYREEE (reference sequence). The CDR3, as DNA: TGTGCCAGCCAGGTGGGACTAGCGGGGGACGAGCAGTACTTC. Amino acid sequence: CASQVGLAGDEQYF.

The V and J genes are TRBV7-9 and TRBJ1-1; D remains ambiguous. The CDR3 is 15 amino acids. CDR1 SEHNR and CDR2 FQNEAQ come from the germline V gene (reference sequence). The V end was cut by 4 bases, the J end by 3 bases, with 15 bases between. CDR3 nucleotides: TGTGCCAGCAGCTCACCTGAGGGATATGACACTGAAGCTTTCTTT. As protein: CASSSPEGYDTEAFF.

The chain joins TRBV24-1 to TRBJ1-2; D uncertain. This CDR3 spans 17 amino acids. V lost 4 bases, J lost 4 bases, and 21 bases lay in between. The germline gives CDR1 KGHDR, CDR2 SFDVKD. For the CDR3, the DNA is TGTGCCACCAGTGACCCAACTCTGGGAGAGGAGGGCTATGGCTACACCTTC. Amino acid sequence: CATSDPTLGEEGYGYTF.

The rearrangement links TRBV19 to TRBJ2-3; TRBD1 is a possible D gene (6 bases). This CDR3 region has 17 residues. CDR1 LNHDA and CDR2 SQIVND come from the germline V gene (reference sequence). V was pared by 4 bases and J by 2 bases, with 19 bases between. The CDR3 reads CASSTTLPRGFTDTQYF. CDR3 DNA sequence: TGTGCCAGTAGTACCACCCTCCCCAGGGGCTTCACAGATACGCAGTATTTT.

The CDR3 bases are TGTGCCACCAGCAGGGCAGGGACAGGAGAGCAGTTCTTC. Residues: CATSRAGTGEQFF. This chain joins TRBV15 and TRBJ2-1; 8 nucleotides align to TRBD1. Germline V lookup: CDR1 LNHNV, CDR2 YYDKDF (reference sequence). V dropped 3 bases and J dropped 10; count of bases not matched to a gene: 5. The length of the CDR3 is 13 residues. The variable domain in full, completed from reference TRBV15 and TRBJ2-1, reads DAMVIQNPRYQVTQFGKPVTLSCSQTLNHNVMYWYQQKSSQAPKLLFHYYDKDFNNEADTPDNFQSRRPNTSFCFLDIRSPGLGDTAMYLCATSRAGTGEQFFGPGTRLTVL.

This chain joins TRBV18 and TRBJ1-2; D possibly corresponds to TRBD1 (5 bases). Germline lookup yields CDR1 KGHSH and CDR2 LQKENI. The CDR3 has 13 amino acids. V was cut by 1 base and J by 6 bases, with 9 bases left in between. CDR3 residues: CASSPLQDNGYTF. Written as DNA, the CDR3 is TGTGCCAGCTCACCACTCCAGGACAATGGCTACACCTTC.

This chain links TRBV27 with TRBJ2-2; 7 bases match TRBD2. The CDR3 extends over 15 amino acids. CDR1 and CDR2 (germline): MNHEY, SMNVEV (reference sequence). V shed 1 base and J 3 bases; nucleotides not matched to a gene: 2. The CDR3 loop reads CASSLLGGDTGELFF. CDR3 bases: TGTGCCAGCAGTTTATTGGGGGGGGACACCGGGGAGCTGTTTTTT.

V is TRBV28 and J is TRBJ1-2; D remains ambiguous. CDR1 is MDHEN, CDR2 SYDVKM, per germline. V was cut by 1 base and J by 4 bases, with 7 bases left in between. CDR3 length equals 13 residues. Here the CDR3 DNA reads TGTGCCAGCAGTTTATCGCCGAGCTATGGCTACACCTTC. Its translation: CASSLSPSYGYTF.

This sequence joins TRBV9 and TRBJ2-1; TRBD2 aligns across 7 bases. The CDR3 has 12 residues. The ends lost 4 bases at V and 13 bases at J; junction bases unmatched: 8. Germline assignment: CDR1 SGDLS and CDR2 YYNGEE. CDR3 in amino acids: CASSSLGLVQFF. The CDR3 nucleotides are TGTGCCAGCAGCTCCCTTGGACTAGTACAGTTCTTC.

CDR3 sequence (DNA): TGTGCCAGCAGTTACCGGGGATCGAAGGACGGGGAGCTGTTTTTT. This codes for CASSYRGSKDGELFF. The rearrangement uses TRBV6-5 and TRBJ2-2; possible D gene TRBD2, 5 bases. The CDR3 length is 15 residues. The V gene's germline CDR1 is MNHEY and CDR2 SVGAGI. V was trimmed by 2 bases and J by 7 bases, leaving 14 bases between them.

The chain couples TRBV7-2 to TRBJ2-5, with D hard to call. V lost 5 bases to trimming and J lost 0 bases, with 7 bases between them. This CDR3 has 13 residues. CDR1 SGHTA and CDR2 FQGNSA come from the germline V gene. This CDR3 reads CASSPVYQETQYF. As DNA, the CDR3 is TGTGCCAGCAGCCCTGTGTACCAAGAGACCCAGTACTTC. Supplemented by reference TRBV7-2 and TRBJ2-5, the full variable domain reads GAGVSQSPSNKVTEKGKDVELRCDPISGHTALYWYRQSLGQGLEFLIYFQGNSAPDKSGLPSDRFSAERTGGSVSTLTIQRTQQEDSAVYLCASSPVYQETQYFGPGTRLLVL.

The table lists this clone with a few counts. Other nucleotide sequences from this sample produce the same CDR3. The V call is TRBV7-8, the J call TRBJ1-2; perhaps TRBD1 as D (5 bases). Germline V lookup: CDR1 SGHVS, CDR2 FQNEAQ. With 1 base removed from V and 4 bases from J, the gap between germline ends came to 7 bases. The length of the CDR3 is 13 residues. CDR3: CASSLGRAYGYTF. The CDR3 DNA is TGTGCCAGCAGCTTAGGCAGGGCCTATGGCTACACCTTC.

This chain connects TRBV2 to TRBJ2-7; D remains ambiguous. Germline V gives CDR1 SNHLY, CDR2 FYNNEI. This CDR3 is 11 amino acids long. Deletions cut 3 bases from V and 3 bases from J, with 3 bases between. CDR3 sequence reads: CASSDFYEQYF. In DNA form, the CDR3 reads TGTGCCAGCAGTGACTTCTACGAGCAGTACTTC.

In its sample, this clone was seen a few times. This chain uses TRBV2 with TRBJ1-2; unclear D gene. V lost 4 bases to trimming and J lost 10 bases, with 10 bases between them. Germline V gene data show CDR1 as SNHLY and CDR2 as FYNNEI. This CDR3 spans 11 amino acids. The CDR3 region is CASSGQVDYTF. The CDR3, as DNA: TGTGCCAGCAGTGGGCAGGTAGACTACACCTTC.

The chain combines TRBV30 with TRBJ1-6; D is ambiguous. Germline V gene data show CDR1 as GTSNPN and CDR2 as SVGIG (reference sequence). The germline V and J ends were trimmed by 3 bases and 3 bases, with 12 bases remaining between them. This CDR3 is built from 15 residues. CDR3 region: CAWRRSGVYNSPLHF. The CDR3 DNA is TGTGCCTGGAGGCGAAGCGGGGTCTATAATTCACCCCTCCACTTT. The variable domain in full, with the rest retrieved from reference TRBV30 and TRBJ1-6, is SQTIHQWPATLVQPVGSPLSLECTVEGTSNPNLYWYRQAAGRGLQLLFYSVGIGQISSEVPQNLSASRPQDRQFILSSKKLLLSDSGFYLCAWRRSGVYNSPLHFGNGTRLTVT.